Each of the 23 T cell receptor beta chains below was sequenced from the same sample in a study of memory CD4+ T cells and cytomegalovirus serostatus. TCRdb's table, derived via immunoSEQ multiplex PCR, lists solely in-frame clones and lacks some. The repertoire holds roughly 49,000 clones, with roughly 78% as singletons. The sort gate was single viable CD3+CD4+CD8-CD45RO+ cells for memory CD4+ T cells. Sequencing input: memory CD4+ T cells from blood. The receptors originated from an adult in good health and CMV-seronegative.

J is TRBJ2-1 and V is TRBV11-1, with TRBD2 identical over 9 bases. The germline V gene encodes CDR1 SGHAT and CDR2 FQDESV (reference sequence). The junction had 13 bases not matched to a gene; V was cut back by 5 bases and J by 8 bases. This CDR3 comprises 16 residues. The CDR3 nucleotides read TGTGCCAGCAGCCCCTTCAAGGGGCGGGGGGGGGATGAGCAGTTCTTC. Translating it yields CASSPFKGRGGDEQFF.

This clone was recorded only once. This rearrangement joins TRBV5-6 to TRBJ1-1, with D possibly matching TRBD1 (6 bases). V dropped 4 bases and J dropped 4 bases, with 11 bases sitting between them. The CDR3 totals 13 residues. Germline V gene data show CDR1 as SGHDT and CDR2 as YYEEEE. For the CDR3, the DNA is TGTGCCAGCAGCGAGGGGGGGTGCACTGAAGCTTTCTTT. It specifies CASSEGGCTEAFF.

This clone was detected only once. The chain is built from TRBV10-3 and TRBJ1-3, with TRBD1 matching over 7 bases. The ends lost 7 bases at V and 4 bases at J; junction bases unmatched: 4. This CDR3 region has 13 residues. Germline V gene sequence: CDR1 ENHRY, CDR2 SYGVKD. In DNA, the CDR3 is TGTGCCATCATGACACAGGGGGGAAACACCATATATTTT. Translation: CAIMTQGGNTIYF.

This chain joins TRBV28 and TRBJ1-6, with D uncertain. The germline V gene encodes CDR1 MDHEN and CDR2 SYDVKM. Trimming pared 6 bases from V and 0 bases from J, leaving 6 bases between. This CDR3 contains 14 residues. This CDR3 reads CASRGHSYNSPLHF. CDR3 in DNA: TGTGCCAGCAGAGGGCACTCCTATAATTCACCCCTCCACTTT. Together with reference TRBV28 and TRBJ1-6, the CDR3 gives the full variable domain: DVKVTQSSRYLVKRTGEKVFLECVQDMDHENMFWYRQDPGLGLRLIYFSYDVKMKEKGDIPEGYSVSREKKERFSLILESASTNQTSMYLCASRGHSYNSPLHFGNGTRLTVT.

The DNA for the CDR3 is TGTGCCAGCAGCACTCACGCCGAGGGGGCGGGAGGCTACACCTTC. Protein: CASSTHAEGAGGYTF. The chain is built from TRBV4-2 and TRBJ1-2; 7 bases are a match to TRBD1. The germline V gene has CDR1 LGHNA and CDR2 YNFKEQ. After removal of 5 bases from V and 8 bases from J, the junction contained 14 bases not matched to a gene. The CDR3 is made up of 15 amino acids.

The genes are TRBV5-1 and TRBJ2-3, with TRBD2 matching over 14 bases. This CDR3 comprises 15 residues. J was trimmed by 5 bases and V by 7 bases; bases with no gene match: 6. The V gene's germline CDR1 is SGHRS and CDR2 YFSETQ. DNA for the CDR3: TGCGCCAGCCGAAGACTAGCGGGGGGGGAAGATACGCAGTATTTT. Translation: CASRRLAGGEDTQYF.

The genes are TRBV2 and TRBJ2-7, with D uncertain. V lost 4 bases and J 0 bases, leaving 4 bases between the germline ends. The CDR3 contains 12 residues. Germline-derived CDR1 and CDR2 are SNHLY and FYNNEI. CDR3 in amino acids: CASSGASYEQYF. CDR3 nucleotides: TGTGCCAGCAGTGGGGCCTCCTACGAGCAGTACTTC.

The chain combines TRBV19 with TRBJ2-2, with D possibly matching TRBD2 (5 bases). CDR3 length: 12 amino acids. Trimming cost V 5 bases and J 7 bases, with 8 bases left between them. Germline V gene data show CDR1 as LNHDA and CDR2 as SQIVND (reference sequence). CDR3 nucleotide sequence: TGTGCCAGTAGTTATACTAGCGGGGAGCTGTTTTTT. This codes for CASSYTSGELFF.

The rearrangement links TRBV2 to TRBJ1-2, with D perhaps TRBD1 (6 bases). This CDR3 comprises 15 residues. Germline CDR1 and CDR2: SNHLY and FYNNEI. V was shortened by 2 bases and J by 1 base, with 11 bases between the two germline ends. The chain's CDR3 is CASSENRVGNYGYTF. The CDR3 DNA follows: TGTGCCAGCAGTGAAAACAGGGTTGGTAACTATGGCTACACCTTC.

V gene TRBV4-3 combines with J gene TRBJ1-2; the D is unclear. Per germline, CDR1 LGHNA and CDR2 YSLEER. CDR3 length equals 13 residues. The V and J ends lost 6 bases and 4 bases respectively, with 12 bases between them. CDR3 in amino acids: CASSSQVGYGYTF. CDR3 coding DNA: TGCGCCAGCAGTAGCCAGGTCGGCTATGGCTACACCTTC.

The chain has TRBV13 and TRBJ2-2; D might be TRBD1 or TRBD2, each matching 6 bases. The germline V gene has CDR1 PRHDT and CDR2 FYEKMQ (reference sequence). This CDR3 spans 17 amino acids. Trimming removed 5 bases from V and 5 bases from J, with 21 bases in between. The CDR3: CASSPGHPAGRTGELFF. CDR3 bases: TGTGCCAGCAGCCCGGGACACCCGGCAGGGAGGACCGGGGAGCTGTTTTTT.

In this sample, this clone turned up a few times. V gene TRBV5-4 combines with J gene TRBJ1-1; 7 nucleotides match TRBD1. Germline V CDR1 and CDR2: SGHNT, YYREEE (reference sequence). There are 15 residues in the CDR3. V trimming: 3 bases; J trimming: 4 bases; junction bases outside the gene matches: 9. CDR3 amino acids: CASSSSLDRTTEAFF. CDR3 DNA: TGTGCCAGCAGCTCCTCCCTGGACAGGACCACTGAAGCTTTCTTT.

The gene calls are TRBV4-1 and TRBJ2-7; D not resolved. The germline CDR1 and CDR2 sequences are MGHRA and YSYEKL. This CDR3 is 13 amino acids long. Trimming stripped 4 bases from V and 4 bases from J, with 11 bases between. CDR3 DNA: TGCGCCAGCAGCCCCACCTCGATTTACGAGCAGTACTTC. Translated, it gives CASSPTSIYEQYF.

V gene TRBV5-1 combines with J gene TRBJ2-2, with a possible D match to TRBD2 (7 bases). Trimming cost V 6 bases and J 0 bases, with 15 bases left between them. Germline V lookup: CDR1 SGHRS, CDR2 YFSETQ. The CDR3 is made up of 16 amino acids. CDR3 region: CASKKGGGTNTGELFF. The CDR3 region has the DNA TGCGCCAGCAAAAAGGGAGGGGGTACGAACACCGGGGAGCTGTTTTTT.

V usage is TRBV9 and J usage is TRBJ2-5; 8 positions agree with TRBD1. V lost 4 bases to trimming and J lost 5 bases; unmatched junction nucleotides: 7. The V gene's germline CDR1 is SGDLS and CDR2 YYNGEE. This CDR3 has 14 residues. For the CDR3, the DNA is TGTGCCAGCAGCCCAACAGGGGGTTCGGAGACCCAGTACTTC. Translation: CASSPTGGSETQYF.

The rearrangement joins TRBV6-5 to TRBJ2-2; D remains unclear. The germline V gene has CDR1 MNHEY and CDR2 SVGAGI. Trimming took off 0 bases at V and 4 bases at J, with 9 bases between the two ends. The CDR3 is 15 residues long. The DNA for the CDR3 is TGTGCCAGCAGTTACTCGCAGGTATCCACCGGGGAGCTGTTTTTT. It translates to CASSYSQVSTGELFF.

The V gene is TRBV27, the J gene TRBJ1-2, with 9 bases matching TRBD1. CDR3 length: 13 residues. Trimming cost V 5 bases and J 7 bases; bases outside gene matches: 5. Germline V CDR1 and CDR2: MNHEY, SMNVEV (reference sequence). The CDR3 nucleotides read TGTGCCAGCAGTCCGTCGACAGGGGGTGGCTACACCTTC. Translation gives CASSPSTGGGYTF.

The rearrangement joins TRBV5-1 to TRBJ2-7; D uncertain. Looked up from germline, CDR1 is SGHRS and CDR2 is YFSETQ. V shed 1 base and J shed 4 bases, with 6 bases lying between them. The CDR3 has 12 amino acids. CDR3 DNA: TGCGCCAGCAGCTTGACGGATTACGAGCAGTACTTC. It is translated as CASSLTDYEQYF.

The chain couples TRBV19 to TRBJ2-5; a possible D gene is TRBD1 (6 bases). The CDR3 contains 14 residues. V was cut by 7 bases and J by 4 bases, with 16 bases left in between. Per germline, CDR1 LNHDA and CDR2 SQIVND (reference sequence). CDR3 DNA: TGTGCCAGTACCCCGGTTCCCAGGGGAGAGACCCAGTACTTC. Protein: CASTPVPRGETQYF.

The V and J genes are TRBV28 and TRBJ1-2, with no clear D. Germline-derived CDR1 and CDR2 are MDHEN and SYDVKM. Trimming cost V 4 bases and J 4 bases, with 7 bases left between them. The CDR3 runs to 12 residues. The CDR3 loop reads CASSSGSYGYTF. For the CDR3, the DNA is TGTGCCAGCAGTTCGGGGAGCTATGGCTACACCTTC.

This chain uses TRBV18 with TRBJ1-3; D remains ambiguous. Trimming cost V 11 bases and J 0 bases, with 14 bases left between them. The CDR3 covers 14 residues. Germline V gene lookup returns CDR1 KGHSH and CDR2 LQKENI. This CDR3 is CASALPGSGNTIYF. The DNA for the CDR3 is TGTGCCTCCGCCCTTCCGGGCTCTGGAAACACCATATATTTT.

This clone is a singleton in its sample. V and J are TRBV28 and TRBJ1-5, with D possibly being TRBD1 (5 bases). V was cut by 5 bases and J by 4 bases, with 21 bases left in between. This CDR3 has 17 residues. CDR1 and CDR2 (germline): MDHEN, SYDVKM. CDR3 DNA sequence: TGTGCCAGCAGTGTTGGCCGGGGCCAATATGGGAATCAGCCCCAGCATTTT. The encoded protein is CASSVGRGQYGNQPQHF.

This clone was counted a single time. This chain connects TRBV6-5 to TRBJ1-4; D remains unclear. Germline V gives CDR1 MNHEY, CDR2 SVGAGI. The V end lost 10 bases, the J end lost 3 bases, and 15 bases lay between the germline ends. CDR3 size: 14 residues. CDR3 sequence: CATSRTASNEKLFF. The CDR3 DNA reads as TGTGCCACTTCCCGGACGGCCTCTAATGAAAAACTGTTTTTT.